Listed below are T cell receptor beta chains from one sample, sequenced in a study of CD8 T cells in Susac syndrome. TCRdb analysed the immunoSEQ multiplex PCR reads with MiXCR anew, one entry per CDR3 protein. The sample has approximately 76,000 distinct CDR3 sequences; roughly 94% are singletons. Sequencing input: CD8+ T cells from PBMCs. All receptors derive from a human donor with multiple sclerosis. CDR3s include the opening cysteine and the closing phenylalanine or tryptophan.

v_call	j_call	cdr3_aa
TRBV30	TRBJ1-4	CALSPHATTPSSYEKLFF
TRBV3-1	TRBJ2-3	CASSQDPGGGDTQYF
TRBV9	TRBJ2-5	CASSGGQYQETQYF
TRBV3-1	TRBJ2-1	CASSQDVWRVGRNEQFF
TRBV5-6	TRBJ2-1	CASSLAYGGLAANEQFF
TRBV29-1	TRBJ2-5	CSVHRGDQETQYF
TRBV3-1	TRBJ2-2	CASKRPSGELFF
TRBV15	TRBJ1-5	CATSREGSRQPQHF
TRBV7-2	TRBJ2-7	CASSLGAASEQYF
TRBV23-1	TRBJ2-1	CASSRPYNEQFF
TRBV27	TRBJ2-7	CASTRTSEQYF
TRBV19	TRBJ1-5	CASSIDLGAGQPQHF
TRBV20-1	TRBJ1-6	CSAVFGDRRNSPLHF
TRBV4-1	TRBJ1-6	CASSLRGLESPLHF
TRBV7-9	TRBJ2-5	CASSPPERGQETQYF
TRBV3-1	TRBJ2-6	CASSQVGGPGANVLTF
TRBV27	TRBJ1-1	CASSLSTGLTEAFF
TRBV12-3/TRBV12-4	TRBJ1-2	CASSSPTALGGYTF